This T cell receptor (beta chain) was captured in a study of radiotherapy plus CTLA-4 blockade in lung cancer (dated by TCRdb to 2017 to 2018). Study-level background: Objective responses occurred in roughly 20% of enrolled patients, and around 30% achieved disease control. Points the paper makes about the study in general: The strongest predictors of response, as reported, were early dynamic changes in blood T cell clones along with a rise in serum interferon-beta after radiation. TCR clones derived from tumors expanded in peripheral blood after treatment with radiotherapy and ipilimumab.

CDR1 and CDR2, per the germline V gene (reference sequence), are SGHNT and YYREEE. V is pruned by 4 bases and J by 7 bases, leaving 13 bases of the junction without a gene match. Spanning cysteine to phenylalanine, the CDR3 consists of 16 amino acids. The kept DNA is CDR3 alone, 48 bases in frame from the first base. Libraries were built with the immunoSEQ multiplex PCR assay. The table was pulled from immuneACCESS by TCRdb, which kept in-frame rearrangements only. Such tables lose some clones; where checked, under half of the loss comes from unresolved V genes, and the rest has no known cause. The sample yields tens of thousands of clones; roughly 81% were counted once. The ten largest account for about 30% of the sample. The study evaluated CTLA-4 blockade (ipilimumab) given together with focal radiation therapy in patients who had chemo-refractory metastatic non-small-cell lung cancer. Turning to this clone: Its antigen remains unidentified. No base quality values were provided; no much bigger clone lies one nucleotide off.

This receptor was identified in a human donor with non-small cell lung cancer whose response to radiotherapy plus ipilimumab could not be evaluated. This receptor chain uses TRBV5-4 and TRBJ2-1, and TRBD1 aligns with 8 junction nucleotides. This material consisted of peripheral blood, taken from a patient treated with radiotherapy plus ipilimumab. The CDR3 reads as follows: CASSPPGTGNRNEQFF. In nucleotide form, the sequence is TGTGCCAGCAGCCCCCCGGGGACAGGTAACCGTAATGAGCAGTTCTTC.